This TCR beta chain emerged from a study of vaccination effects on CD4 cells after COVID-19 (dated by TCRdb to the early 2020s). In terms of the full investigation: The ViraFEST assay stimulated PBMC with viral peptide pools and then used TCR sequencing to identify antigen-specific CD4+ T cell clonotypes by expansion. Over 1.5 million PBMC per well were cultured with 8.5 to 10 ug/ml peptides in IMDM containing 5% human AB serum, approximately 9.1 IU/ml IL-2 and gentamicin. Cultures from other donors in the study were sequenced with the Oncomine TCR Beta short-read assay on an Illumina iSeq 100. Across the study, the median time from the second dose to post-vaccine sampling was 72 days (range 14 to 241). Altogether, roughly 10 COVID-19 convalescent patients and a few SARS-CoV-2-naive healthy vaccine recipients made up the full study. SARS-CoV-2 spike-specific CD4+ TCR repertoires were compared before and after mRNA vaccination in COVID-19 convalescent patients and in infection-naive vaccine recipients. Samples were taken from three convalescent patients early (day +14) and late (day +241, +227, +161 respectively) after vaccination.

After approximately 11 days of culture, CD4+ T cells were isolated with the EasySep CD4+ T cell isolation kit. Convalescent patients had PCR-confirmed SARS-CoV-2 infection between March and December 2020, before Alpha, Beta and Delta variants emerged in the United States. Two doses of either the BNT162b2 or the mRNA-1273 mRNA SARS-CoV-2 vaccine were administered to participants. Half of the culture medium was replaced with fresh IL-2-containing medium on days 3 and 7. Each peptide stimulation condition was cultured in triplicate wells unless otherwise noted. PBMC were separated from whole blood using Ficoll-Paque Plus gradient centrifugation and were then either cryopreserved at -140C or used fresh. The QIAamp micro DNA kit was used to extract genomic DNA from the cultured CD4+ T cells. The library was built by means of the immunoSEQ multiplex PCR assay. DNA from the cultured, isolated CD4+ T cells was subjected to TCR beta CDR3 sequencing. On the authors' methods: Non-productive TCR sequences were removed and reads were trimmed to the CDR3 region, keeping CDR3s of at least 7 amino acids. The MANAFEST web app was used to identify antigen-specific clonotypes by comparing expansion in peptide wells with expansion in reference cultures. To count as positive, a clone had to show expansion at FDR<0.05 compared with the reference and with all other wells, an odds ratio above 5, and a frequency above 0.1% in two replicate wells. A clonotype was defined as cross-reactive if the clonotype was significantly expanded both in SARS-CoV-2 spike wells and in at least one common cold coronavirus spike condition. CDR3 similarity was assessed by Levenshtein distance with the stringdist R package, and unrooted trees were built with ape in R 3.6.1. Entries here come from immuneACCESS through TCRdb and include only in-frame sequences with V and J called. Some clones fail to appear in such tables; in the studies checked, an unresolved V gene covers under half of the shortfall, and the cause of the remainder is unknown. V and J calls and clone size are copied from that table; D and trimming were computed from the DNA. The sample table lists 40,000 to 55,000 clones, just over 75% of them with a count of one. Together, the top ten hold about 3.7% of the sample.

About this clone itself: Its antigen target is currently unknown. Within one base of it there is no much larger clone, and no base qualities were kept.

The investigation overall reported the following: Marked clonal contraction was observed in both infection-induced and vaccine-induced clones at late post-vaccination timepoints, consistent with waning T cell responses. In convalescent patients, the post-vaccine spike-reactive repertoire was composed mainly of new vaccine-induced clones that were largely distinct from infection-induced clones. The study was limited by a small number of convalescent patients, and early post-infection timepoints were lacking.

V is pared back by 5 bases and J by 0 bases, with 8 bases lying between the germline termini. Per the germline V gene, SQVTM is the CDR1 and ANQGSEA is the CDR2. The CDR3 contains 13 residues, cysteine and phenylalanine counted. Just CDR3 DNA is preserved here, 39 bases in frame from base 1. This receptor was taken from a human donor who had a prior SARS-CoV-2 infection. The sequence joins TRBV29-1 to TRBJ2-1; no confident D gene assignment can be made. The sequencing used CD4+ T cells from PBMCs cultured without peptide, collected after COVID-19 vaccination. CDR3 region: CSVQTFSYNEQFF. The DNA sequence follows: TGCAGCGTTCAAACCTTCTCCTACAATGAGCAGTTCTTC.